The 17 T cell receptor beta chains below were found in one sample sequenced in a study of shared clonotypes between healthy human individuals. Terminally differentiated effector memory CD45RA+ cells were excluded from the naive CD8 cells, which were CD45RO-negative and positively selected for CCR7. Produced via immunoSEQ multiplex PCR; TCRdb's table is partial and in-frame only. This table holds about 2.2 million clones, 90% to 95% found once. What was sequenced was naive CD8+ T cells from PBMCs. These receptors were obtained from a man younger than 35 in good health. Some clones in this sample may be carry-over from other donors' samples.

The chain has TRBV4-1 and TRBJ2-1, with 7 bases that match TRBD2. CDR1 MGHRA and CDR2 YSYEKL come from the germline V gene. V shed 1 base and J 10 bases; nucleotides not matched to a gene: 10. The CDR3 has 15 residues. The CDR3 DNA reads TGCGCCAGCAGCCAAGGGGTGGGAGGGCCGTCCGAGCAGTTCTTC. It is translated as CASSQGVGGPSEQFF.

In DNA form, the CDR3 reads TGTGCCAGCACCCTGGGGGACCAAGCTTTCTTT. Translating gives CASTLGDQAFF. The chain is built from TRBV7-6 and TRBJ1-1, with D tentatively TRBD1 (5 bases). The CDR3 has 11 residues. Germline V CDR1 and CDR2: SGHVS, FNYEAQ. Trimming pared 7 bases from V and 9 bases from J, leaving 12 bases between. The whole variable domain, remainder taken from reference TRBV7-6 and TRBJ1-1, is GAGVSQSPRYKVTKRGQDVALRCDPISGHVSLYWYRQALGQGPEFLTYFNYEAQQDKSGLPNDRFSAERPEGSISTLTIQRTEQRDSAMYRCASTLGDQAFFGQGTRLTVV.

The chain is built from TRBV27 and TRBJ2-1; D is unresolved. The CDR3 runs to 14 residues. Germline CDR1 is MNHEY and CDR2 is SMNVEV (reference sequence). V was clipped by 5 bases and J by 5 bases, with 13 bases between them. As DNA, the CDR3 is TGTGCCAGCAGTGGTCTCCGCACAAACAATGAGCAGTTCTTC. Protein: CASSGLRTNNEQFF.

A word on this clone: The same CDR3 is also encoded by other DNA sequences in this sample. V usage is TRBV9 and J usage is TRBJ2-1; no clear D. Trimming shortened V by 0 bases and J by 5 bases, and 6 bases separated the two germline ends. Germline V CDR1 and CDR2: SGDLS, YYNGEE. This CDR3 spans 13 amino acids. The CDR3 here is CASSVGRNNEQFF. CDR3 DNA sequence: TGTGCCAGCAGCGTAGGTAGAAACAATGAGCAGTTCTTC.

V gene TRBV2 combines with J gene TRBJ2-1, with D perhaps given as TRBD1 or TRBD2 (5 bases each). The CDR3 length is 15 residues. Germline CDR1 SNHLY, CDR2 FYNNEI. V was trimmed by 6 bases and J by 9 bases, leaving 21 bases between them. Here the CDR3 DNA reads TGTGCCAGCAGCCAGTTAATGGGACGAATGATTGAGCAGTTCTTC. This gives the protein CASSQLMGRMIEQFF.

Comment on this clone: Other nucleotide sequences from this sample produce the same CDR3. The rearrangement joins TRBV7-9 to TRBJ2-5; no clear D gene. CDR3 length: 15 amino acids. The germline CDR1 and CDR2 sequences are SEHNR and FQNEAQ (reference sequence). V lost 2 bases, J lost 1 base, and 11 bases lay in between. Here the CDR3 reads CASSLRVGRQETQYF. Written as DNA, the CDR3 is TGTGCCAGCAGCTTACGTGTGGGTCGCCAAGAGACCCAGTACTTC.

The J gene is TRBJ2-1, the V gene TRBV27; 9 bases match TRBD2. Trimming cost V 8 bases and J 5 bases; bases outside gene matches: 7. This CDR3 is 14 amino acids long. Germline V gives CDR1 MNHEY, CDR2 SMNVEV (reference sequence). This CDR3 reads CASALAGKDNEQFF. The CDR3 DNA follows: TGTGCCAGCGCCCTAGCGGGAAAAGACAATGAGCAGTTCTTC.

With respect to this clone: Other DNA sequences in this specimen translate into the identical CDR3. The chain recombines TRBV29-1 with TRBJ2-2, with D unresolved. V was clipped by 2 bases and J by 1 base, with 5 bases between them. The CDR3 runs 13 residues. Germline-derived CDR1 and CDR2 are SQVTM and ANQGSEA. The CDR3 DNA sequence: TGCAGCGTTGAACCCCAGAACACCGGGGAGCTGTTTTTT. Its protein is CSVEPQNTGELFF.

CDR3 bases: TGCGCCAGCAGTGAGGGGACAGTGGGACTACAAACCTACGAGCAGTACTTC. It yields the protein CASSEGTVGLQTYEQYF. V usage is TRBV10-1 and J usage is TRBJ2-7; possibly TRBD1 or TRBD2 for D (7 bases each). V was trimmed by 2 bases and J by 2 bases, leaving 19 bases between them. Per the germline V gene, CDR1 is WNHNN and CDR2 is SYGVQD (reference sequence). This CDR3 has 17 amino acids.

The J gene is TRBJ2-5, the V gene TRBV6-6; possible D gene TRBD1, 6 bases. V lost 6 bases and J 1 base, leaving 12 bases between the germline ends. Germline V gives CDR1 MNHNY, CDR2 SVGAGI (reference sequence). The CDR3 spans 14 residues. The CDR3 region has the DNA TGTGCCAGCAGCCCCGACAGGACCCAAGAGACCCAGTACTTC. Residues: CASSPDRTQETQYF.

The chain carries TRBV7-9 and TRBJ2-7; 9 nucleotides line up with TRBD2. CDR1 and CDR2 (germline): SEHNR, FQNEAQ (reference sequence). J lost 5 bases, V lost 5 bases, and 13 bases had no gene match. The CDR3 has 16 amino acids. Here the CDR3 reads CASSGGTSSMSHEQYF. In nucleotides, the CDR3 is TGTGCCAGCAGCGGTGGGACTAGCTCTATGTCCCACGAGCAGTACTTC.

The chain's CDR3 is CASSPRGQGWREQYF. The CDR3 DNA reads TGTGCCAGCTCACCACGCGGACAGGGGTGGCGCGAGCAGTACTTC. The J gene is TRBJ2-7, the V gene TRBV18, with 9 bases aligning to TRBD1. J gave up 6 bases and V 1 base, and 7 bases lay outside the gene matches. This CDR3 region has 15 residues. Per the germline V gene, CDR1 is KGHSH and CDR2 is LQKENI.

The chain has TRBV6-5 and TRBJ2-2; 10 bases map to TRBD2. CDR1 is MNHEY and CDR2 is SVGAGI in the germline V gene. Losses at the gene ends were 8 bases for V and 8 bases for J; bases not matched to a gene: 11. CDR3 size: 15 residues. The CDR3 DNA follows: TGTGCCAGCGGGATTACTAGCGGGATTATTGGGGAGCTGTTTTTT. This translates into CASGITSGIIGELFF.

The CDR3 DNA reads TGTGCCAGCAGCTCACTCGGGGGGCTGTGGGAGACCCAGTACTTC. Its translation: CASSSLGGLWETQYF. The chain combines TRBV7-9 with TRBJ2-5; TRBD2 might be the D (7 bases). Per germline, CDR1 SEHNR and CDR2 FQNEAQ (reference sequence). V lost 4 bases, J lost 5 bases, and 17 bases lay in between. The CDR3 consists of 15 residues.

The CDR3: CASSLLARLGDTQYF. CDR3 bases: TGTGCCAGCAGCCTACTAGCGCGCTTAGGAGATACGCAGTATTTT. This chain joins TRBV6-1 and TRBJ2-3, with 7 bases matching TRBD2. The V segment lost 6 bases and the J segment 5 bases; nucleotides outside the gene matches: 11. CDR3 size: 15 residues. Germline V gene data show CDR1 as MNHNS and CDR2 as SASEGT.

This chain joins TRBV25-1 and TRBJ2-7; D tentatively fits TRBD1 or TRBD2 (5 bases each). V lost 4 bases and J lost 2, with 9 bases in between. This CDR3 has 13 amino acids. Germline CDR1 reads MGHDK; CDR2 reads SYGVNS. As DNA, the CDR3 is TGTGCCAGCAGTGGAGGGGTCGCCTACGAGCAGTACTTC. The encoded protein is CASSGGVAYEQYF.

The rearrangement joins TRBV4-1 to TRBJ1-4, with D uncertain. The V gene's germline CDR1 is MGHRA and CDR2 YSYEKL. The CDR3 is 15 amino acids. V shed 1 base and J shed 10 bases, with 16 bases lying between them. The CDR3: CASSQVQLPAVKLFF. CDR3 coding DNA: TGCGCCAGCAGCCAAGTCCAGCTACCGGCGGTAAAACTGTTTTTT.